Sequencing of this T cell receptor (beta chain) was carried out in a study of early T cells in non-severe SARS-CoV-2 infection. Notes on this clonotype: Its antigen is currently unknown. A much more abundant neighbour one base away suggests this may be a read error.

Unique molecular identifiers were attached to individual cDNA molecules. TCRdb called the 5' RACE reads again in MiXCR, with one record for every CDR3 protein. Here the sample spans 25,000 to 30,000 distinct CDR3 sequences, over 5% being singletons. The germline gives CDR1 SGHVS, CDR2 FQNEAQ. This CDR3 is 11 amino acids long. Overall study results and limits: A preference for anti-spike CD8 responses marked VDJdb matching, which missed private and CD4 specificities.

This rearrangement joins TRBV7-8 to TRBJ2-5, with D perhaps TRBD1 (5 bases). The sample comprised whole blood. The clonotype was recovered from an adult who was a healthcare worker with PCR-confirmed SARS-CoV-2 infection or an uninfected control (not recorded which). CDR3 region: CASDSLETLYF. The CDR3, as DNA: TGTGCCAGCGACAGTCTAGAGACCCTGTACTTC.